The sequence of this TCR beta chain was determined in a study of blood T cell repertoires in COVID-19. This clone has only one observation. CDR1 and CDR2 (germline): GTSNPN, SVGIG (reference sequence). The length of the CDR3 is 13 residues. Germline trimming cut 2 bases from V and 5 bases from J; bases unmatched to any gene: 2. Original analysis: It was from reference gene primer amplification that nucleated cell counts were estimated. Sequencing was performed with immunoSEQ multiplex PCR; in TCRdb, only in-frame clones are kept and a portion is missing. The V and J calls and clone size were taken over from that table, and D and trimming were inferred from the DNA. There are around 700,000 clones in the sample; over 80% occur only once, and roughly 0.25% lies in the top ten.

The chain couples TRBV30 to TRBJ2-7; 11 bases fit TRBD1. Sequenced: peripheral blood. The clonotype originates from a woman in her late teens or twenties with acute or convalescent COVID-19. The CDR3 DNA sequence: TGTGCCTGGAGTTTGGGACAGGGGGACGAGCAGTACTTC. Amino acids: CAWSLGQGDEQYF.